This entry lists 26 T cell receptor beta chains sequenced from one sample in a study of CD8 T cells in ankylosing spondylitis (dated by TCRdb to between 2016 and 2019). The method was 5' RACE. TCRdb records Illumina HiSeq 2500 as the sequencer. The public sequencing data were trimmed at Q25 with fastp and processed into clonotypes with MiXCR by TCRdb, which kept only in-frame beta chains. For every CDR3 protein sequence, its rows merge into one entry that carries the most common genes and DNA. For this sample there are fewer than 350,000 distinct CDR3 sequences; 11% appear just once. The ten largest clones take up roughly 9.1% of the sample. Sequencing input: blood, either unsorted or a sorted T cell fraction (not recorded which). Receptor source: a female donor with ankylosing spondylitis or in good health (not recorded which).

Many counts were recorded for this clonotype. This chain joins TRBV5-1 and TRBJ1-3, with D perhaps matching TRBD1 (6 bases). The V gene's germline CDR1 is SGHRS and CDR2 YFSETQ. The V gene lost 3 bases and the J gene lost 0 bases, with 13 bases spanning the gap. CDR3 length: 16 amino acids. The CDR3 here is CASSSRTAGSGNTIYF. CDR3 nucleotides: TGCGCCAGCAGCTCAAGGACAGCTGGCTCTGGAAACACCATATATTTT.

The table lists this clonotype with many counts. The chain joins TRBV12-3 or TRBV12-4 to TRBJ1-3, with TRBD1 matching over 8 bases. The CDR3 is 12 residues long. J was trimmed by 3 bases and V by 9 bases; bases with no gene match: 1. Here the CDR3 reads CASGTGGNTIYF. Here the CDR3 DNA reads TGTGCCAGTGGGACAGGTGGAAACACCATATATTTT.

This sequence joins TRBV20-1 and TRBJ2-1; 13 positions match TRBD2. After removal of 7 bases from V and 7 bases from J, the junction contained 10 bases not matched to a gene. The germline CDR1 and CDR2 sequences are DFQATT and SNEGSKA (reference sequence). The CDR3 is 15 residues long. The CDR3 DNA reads TGCAGTGTTTGGACTAGCGGGGGATCGAAGAATGAGCAGTTCTTC. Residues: CSVWTSGGSKNEQFF.

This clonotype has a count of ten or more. This chain's CDR3 is CASSHGLASNTGELFF. In DNA, the CDR3 is TGTGCCAGCAGCCACGGACTAGCTTCAAACACCGGGGAGCTGTTTTTT. The V and J genes are TRBV5-6 and TRBJ2-2; 8 nucleotides match TRBD2. This CDR3 spans 16 amino acids. V shed 4 bases, J shed 2 bases, and the junction held 7 bases outside the gene matches. Germline CDR1 SGHDT, CDR2 YYEEEE.

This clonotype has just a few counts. CDR3 in DNA: TGCGCCAGCAGCTTGGACCCGGGACAGGGGGGTGGCTACACCTTC. Translating gives CASSLDPGQGGGYTF. The J gene is TRBJ1-2, the V gene TRBV5-1, with TRBD1 identical over 11 bases. CDR1 is SGHRS, CDR2 YFSETQ, per germline. Trimming took 0 bases from V and 7 from J; bases not matched to a gene: 5. This CDR3 region has 15 residues. Supplemented by reference TRBV5-1 and TRBJ1-2, the full variable domain reads KAGVTQTPRYLIKTRGQQVTLSCSPISGHRSVSWYQQTPGQGLQFLFEYFSETQRNKGNFPGRFSGRQFSNSRSEMNVSTLELGDSALYLCASSLDPGQGGGYTFGSGTRLTVV.

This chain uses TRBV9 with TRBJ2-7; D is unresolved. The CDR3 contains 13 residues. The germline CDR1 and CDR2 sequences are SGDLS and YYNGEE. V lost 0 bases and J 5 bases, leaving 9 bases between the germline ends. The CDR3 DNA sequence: TGTGCCAGCAGCGTAGGAAAGGATAACGAGCAGTACTTC. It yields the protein CASSVGKDNEQYF.

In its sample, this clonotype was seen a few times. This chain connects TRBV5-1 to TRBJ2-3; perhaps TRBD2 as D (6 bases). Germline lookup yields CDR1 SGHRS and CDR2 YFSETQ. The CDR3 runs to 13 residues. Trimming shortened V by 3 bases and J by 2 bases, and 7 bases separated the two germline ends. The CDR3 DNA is TGCGCCAGCAGCTGGGGGGACACAGATACGCAGTATTTT. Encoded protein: CASSWGDTDTQYF.

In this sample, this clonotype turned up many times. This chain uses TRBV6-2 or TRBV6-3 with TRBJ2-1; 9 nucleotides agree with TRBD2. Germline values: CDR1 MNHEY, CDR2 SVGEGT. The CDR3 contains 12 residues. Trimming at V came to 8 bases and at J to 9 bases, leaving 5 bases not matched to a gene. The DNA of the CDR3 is TGTGCCAGCTCCCTAGCGGGGACTGAGCAGTTCTTC. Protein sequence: CASSLAGTEQFF.

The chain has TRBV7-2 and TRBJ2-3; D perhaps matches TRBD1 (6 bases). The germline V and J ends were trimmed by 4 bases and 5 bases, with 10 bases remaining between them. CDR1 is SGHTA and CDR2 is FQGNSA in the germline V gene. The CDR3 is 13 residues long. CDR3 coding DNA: TGTGCCAGCAGCTCCGTAGGGGGAGATACGCAGTATTTT. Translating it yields CASSSVGGDTQYF.

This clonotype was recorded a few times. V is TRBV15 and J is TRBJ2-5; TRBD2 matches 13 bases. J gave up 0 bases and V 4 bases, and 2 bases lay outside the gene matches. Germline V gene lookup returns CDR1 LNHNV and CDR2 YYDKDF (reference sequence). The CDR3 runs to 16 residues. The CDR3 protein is CATSKGLAGYQETQYF. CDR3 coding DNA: TGTGCCACCAGCAAGGGACTAGCGGGGTACCAAGAGACCCAGTACTTC.

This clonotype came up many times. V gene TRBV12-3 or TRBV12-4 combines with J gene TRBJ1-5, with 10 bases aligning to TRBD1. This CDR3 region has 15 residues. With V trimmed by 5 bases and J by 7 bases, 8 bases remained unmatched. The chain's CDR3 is CASSAGTGVGQPQHF. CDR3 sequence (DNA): TGTGCCAGCAGTGCAGGGACAGGGGTAGGGCAGCCCCAGCATTTT.

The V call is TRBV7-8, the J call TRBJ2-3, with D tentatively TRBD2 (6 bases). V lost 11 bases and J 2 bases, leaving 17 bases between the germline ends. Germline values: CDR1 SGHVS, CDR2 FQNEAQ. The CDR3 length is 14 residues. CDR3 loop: CASGGFGPTDTQYF. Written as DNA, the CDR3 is TGTGCCTCCGGGGGTTTTGGACCCACAGATACGCAGTATTTT.

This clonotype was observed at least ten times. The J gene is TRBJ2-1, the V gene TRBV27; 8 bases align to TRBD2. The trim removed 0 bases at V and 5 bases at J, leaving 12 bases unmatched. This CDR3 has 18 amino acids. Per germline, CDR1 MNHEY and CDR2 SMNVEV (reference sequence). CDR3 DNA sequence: TGTGCCAGCAGTTTATCGAATTGGGGGCTAGCGGGTAACAATGAGCAGTTCTTC. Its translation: CASSLSNWGLAGNNEQFF.

The CDR3 reads CASSFPGQGNTEAFF. CDR3 DNA: TGTGCCAGCAGTTTCCCGGGACAGGGGAACACTGAAGCTTTCTTT. The chain employs TRBV6-5 and TRBJ1-1; 9 bases map to TRBD1. V shed 4 bases and J 1 base; nucleotides not matched to a gene: 4. The CDR3 length is 15 residues. Germline lookup yields CDR1 MNHEY and CDR2 SVGAGI.

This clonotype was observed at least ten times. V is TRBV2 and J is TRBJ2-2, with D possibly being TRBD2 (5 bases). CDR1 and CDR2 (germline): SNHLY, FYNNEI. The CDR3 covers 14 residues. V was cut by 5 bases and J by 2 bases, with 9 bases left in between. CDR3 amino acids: CASSITRNTGELFF. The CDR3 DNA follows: TGTGCCAGCAGTATTACTAGAAACACCGGGGAGCTGTTTTTT. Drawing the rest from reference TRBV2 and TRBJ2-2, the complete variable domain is EPEVTQTPSHQVTQMGQEVILRCVPISNHLYFYWYRQILGQKVEFLVSFYNNEISEKSEIFDDQFSVERPDGSNFTLKIRSTKLEDSAMYFCASSITRNTGELFFGEGSRLTVL.

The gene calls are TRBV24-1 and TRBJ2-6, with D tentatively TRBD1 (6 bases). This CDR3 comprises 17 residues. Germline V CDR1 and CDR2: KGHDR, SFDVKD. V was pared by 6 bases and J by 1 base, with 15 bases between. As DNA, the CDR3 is TGTGCCACCAGTCCACCCAGGGGAGCATCTGGGGCCAACGTCCTGACTTTC. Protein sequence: CATSPPRGASGANVLTF.

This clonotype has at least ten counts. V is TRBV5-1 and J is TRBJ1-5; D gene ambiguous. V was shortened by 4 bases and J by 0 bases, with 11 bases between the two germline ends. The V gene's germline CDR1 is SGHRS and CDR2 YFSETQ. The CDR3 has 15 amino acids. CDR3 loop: CASSLHTGSNQPQHF. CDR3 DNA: TGCGCCAGCAGCCTTCACACTGGTAGCAATCAGCCCCAGCATTTT.

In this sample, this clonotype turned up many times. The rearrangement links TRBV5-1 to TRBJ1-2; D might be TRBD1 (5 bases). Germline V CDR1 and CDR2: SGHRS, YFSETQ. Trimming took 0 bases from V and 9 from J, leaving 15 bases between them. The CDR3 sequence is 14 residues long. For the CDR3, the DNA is TGCGCCAGCAGCTTGGGCGGGACGGTCCTACGCTACACCTTC. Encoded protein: CASSLGGTVLRYTF. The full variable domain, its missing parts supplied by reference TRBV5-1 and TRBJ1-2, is KAGVTQTPRYLIKTRGQQVTLSCSPISGHRSVSWYQQTPGQGLQFLFEYFSETQRNKGNFPGRFSGRQFSNSRSEMNVSTLELGDSALYLCASSLGGTVLRYTFGSGTRLTVV.

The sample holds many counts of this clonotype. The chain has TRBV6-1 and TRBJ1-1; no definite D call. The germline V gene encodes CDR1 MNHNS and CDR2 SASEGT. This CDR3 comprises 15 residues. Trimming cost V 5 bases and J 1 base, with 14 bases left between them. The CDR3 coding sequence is TGTGCCAGCAGTCCTCAGAGGGAGGCGAACACTGAAGCTTTCTTT. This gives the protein CASSPQREANTEAFF.

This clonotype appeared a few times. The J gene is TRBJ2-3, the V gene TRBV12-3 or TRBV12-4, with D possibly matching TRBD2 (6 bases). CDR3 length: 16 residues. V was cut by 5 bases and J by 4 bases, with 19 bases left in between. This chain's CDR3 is CASSISSLGSADTQYF. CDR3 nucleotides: TGTGCCAGCAGTATCTCCAGCCTCGGGAGTGCAGATACGCAGTATTTT.

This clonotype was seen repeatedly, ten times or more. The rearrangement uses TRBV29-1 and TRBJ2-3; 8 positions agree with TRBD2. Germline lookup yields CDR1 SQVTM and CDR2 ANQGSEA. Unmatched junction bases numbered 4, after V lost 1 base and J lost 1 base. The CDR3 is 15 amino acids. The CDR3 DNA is TGCAGCGTTGAAGCGGGAGCGGGAGGCACAGATACGCAGTATTTT. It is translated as CSVEAGAGGTDTQYF.

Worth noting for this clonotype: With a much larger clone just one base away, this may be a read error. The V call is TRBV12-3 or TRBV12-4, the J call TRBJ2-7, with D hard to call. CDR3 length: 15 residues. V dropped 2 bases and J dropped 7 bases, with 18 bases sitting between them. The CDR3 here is CASSLRPGPVGEQYF. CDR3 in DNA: TGTGCCAGCAGTTTAAGACCCGGGCCGGTGGGTGAGCAGTACTTC.

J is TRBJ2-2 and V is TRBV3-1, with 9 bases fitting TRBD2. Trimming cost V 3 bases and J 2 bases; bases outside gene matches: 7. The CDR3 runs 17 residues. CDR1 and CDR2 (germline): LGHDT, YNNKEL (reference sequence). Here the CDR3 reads CASSHSLAGLNTGELFF. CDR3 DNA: TGTGCCAGCAGCCACAGCCTAGCGGGACTAAACACCGGGGAGCTGTTTTTT.

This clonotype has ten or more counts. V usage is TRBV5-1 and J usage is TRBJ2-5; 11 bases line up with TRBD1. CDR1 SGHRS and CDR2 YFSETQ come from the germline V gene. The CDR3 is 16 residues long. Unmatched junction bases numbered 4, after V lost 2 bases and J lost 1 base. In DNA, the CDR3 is TGCGCCAGCAGCTTAATCGGGACAGGGGGCCAAGAGACCCAGTACTTC. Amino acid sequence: CASSLIGTGGQETQYF.

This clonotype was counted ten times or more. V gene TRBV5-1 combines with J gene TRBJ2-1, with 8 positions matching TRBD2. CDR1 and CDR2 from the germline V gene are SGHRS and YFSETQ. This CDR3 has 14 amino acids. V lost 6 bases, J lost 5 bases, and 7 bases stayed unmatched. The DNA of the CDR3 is TGCGCCAGCAACTCCTTTAGCGGGGACAATGAGCAGTTCTTC. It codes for CASNSFSGDNEQFF.

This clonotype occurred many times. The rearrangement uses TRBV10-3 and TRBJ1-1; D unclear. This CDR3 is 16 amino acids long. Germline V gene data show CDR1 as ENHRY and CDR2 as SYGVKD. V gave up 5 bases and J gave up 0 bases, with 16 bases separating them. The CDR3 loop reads CAISSVDGLMNTEAFF. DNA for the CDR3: TGTGCCATCAGTTCGGTAGACGGACTGATGAACACTGAAGCTTTCTTT.